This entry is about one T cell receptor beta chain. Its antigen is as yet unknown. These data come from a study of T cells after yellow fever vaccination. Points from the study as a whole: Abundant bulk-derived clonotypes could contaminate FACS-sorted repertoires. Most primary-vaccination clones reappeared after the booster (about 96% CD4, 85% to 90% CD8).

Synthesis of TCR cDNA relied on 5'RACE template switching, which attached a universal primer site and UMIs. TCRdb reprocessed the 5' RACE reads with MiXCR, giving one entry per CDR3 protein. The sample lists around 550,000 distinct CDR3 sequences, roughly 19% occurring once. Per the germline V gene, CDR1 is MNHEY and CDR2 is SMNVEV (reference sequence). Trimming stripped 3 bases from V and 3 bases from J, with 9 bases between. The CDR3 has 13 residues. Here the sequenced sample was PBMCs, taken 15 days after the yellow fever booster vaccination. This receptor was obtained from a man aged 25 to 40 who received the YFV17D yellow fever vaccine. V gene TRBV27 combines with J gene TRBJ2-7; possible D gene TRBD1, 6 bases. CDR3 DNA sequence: TGTGCCAGCAGTTTTAGACAGGACTACGAGCAGTACTTC. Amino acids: CASSFRQDYEQYF.